The 28 T cell receptor beta chains below come from one sample, sequenced in a study of cytomegalovirus exposure and HLA in healthy donors (dated by TCRdb to about 2017). Libraries were constructed by the immunoSEQ multiplex PCR assay. The table comes from immuneACCESS by way of TCRdb, which keeps in-frame sequences with V and J called. Part of the clones is missing from these tables; in studies checked, under half for an unresolved V gene and the rest for unknown reasons. The table for this sample lists 180,000 or so clones; around nine tenths of them were counted only once. About 7.2% of the sample comes from the top ten. The sample was PBMCs. Receptors were obtained from a young man in good health and CMV-seropositive.

The rearrangement joins TRBV7-8 to TRBJ1-1; D is perhaps TRBD1 (5 bases). CDR3 size: 14 residues. CDR1 SGHVS and CDR2 FQNEAQ come from the germline V gene. V lost 5 bases and J 6 bases, leaving 16 bases between the germline ends. The CDR3 spells CASSPGGTQPEAFF. For the CDR3, the DNA is TGTGCCAGCAGCCCCGGGGGGACCCAACCTGAAGCTTTCTTT.

This sequence joins TRBV14 and TRBJ1-2; possible D gene TRBD1, 6 bases. Germline values: CDR1 SGHDN, CDR2 FVKESK. This CDR3 is 14 amino acids long. The germline V and J ends were trimmed by 1 base and 7 bases, with 13 bases remaining between them. CDR3 amino acids: CASSQGAGARGYTF. CDR3 sequence (DNA): TGTGCCAGCAGCCAAGGGGCGGGGGCGCGTGGCTACACCTTC.

This clone has more than one count but fewer than ten. V gene TRBV21-1 combines with J gene TRBJ2-2; the table gives TRBD2 as D, unverified against the DNA. TRBV21-1 is flagged as a pseudogene. CDR3 size: 14 residues. CDR3 sequence (DNA): TGTGCCAGCGGGATCTCGGGGGGATCCGGGGAGCTGTTTTTT. This encodes CASGISGGSGELFF.

The chain carries TRBV13 and TRBJ2-3; D uncertain. With 0 bases removed from V and 0 bases from J, the gap between germline ends came to 4 bases. Germline V gene data show CDR1 as PRHDT and CDR2 as FYEKMQ (reference sequence). This CDR3 spans 14 amino acids. CDR3 sequence: CASSLGASTDTQYF. CDR3 bases: TGTGCCAGCAGCTTAGGTGCTAGCACAGATACGCAGTATTTT.

The chain couples TRBV7-3 to TRBJ2-5; no firm D call. The germline V gene has CDR1 SGHTA and CDR2 FQGTGA. The CDR3 has 13 amino acids. Trimming removed 2 bases at V and 2 bases at J, with 6 bases between. CDR3 coding DNA: TGTGCCAGCAGCTTAGTCCGACAAGAGACCCAGTACTTC. This encodes CASSLVRQETQYF.

This chain links TRBV27 with TRBJ2-1, with TRBD2 identical over 9 bases. The germline V gene encodes CDR1 MNHEY and CDR2 SMNVEV (reference sequence). The V segment lost 3 bases and the J segment 1 base; nucleotides outside the gene matches: 4. The CDR3 runs to 16 residues. CDR3 amino acids: CASSLRAGGSYNEQFF. The CDR3 bases are TGTGCCAGCAGTTTGAGAGCGGGAGGATCCTACAATGAGCAGTTCTTC.

This chain uses TRBV5-4 with TRBJ2-3; D unclear. The CDR3 consists of 13 residues. Trimming shortened V by 4 bases and J by 5 bases, and 11 bases separated the two germline ends. Germline V CDR1 and CDR2: SGHNT, YYREEE (reference sequence). For the CDR3, the DNA is TGTGCCAGCAGCCCTGGGGTGGGAGATACGCAGTATTTT. It specifies CASSPGVGDTQYF. Together with reference TRBV5-4 and TRBJ2-3, the CDR3 gives the full variable domain: ETGVTQSPTHLIKTRGQQVTLRCSSQSGHNTVSWYQQALGQGPQFIFQYYREEENGRGNFPPRFSGLQFPNYSSELNVNALELDDSALYLCASSPGVGDTQYFGPGTRLTVL.

Here the CDR3 DNA reads TGTGCCAGCTCACCAATACTTGGCGGGTCTTCCTACGAGCAGTACTTC. Residues: CASSPILGGSSYEQYF. This sequence joins TRBV18 and TRBJ2-7; tentatively, D is TRBD2 (5 bases). The CDR3 totals 16 residues. V was clipped by 2 bases and J by 1 base, with 15 bases between them. CDR1 KGHSH and CDR2 LQKENI come from the germline V gene.

The rearrangement joins TRBV6-1 to TRBJ1-1; possible D gene TRBD1, 5 bases. The V end was cut by 4 bases, the J end by 0 bases, with 12 bases between. The CDR3 contains 15 residues. Looked up from germline, CDR1 is MNHNS and CDR2 is SASEGT. The CDR3 nucleotides are TGTGCCAGCAGTGGGGGGACGGCCCTGAACACTGAAGCTTTCTTT. Translating it yields CASSGGTALNTEAFF.

J is TRBJ2-1 and V is TRBV6-6, with TRBD1 matching 11 bases. The germline CDR1 and CDR2 sequences are MNHNY and SVGAGI (reference sequence). The CDR3 contains 15 residues. Trimming cost V 5 bases and J 7 bases; bases outside gene matches: 7. This chain's CDR3 is CASSRGTGGNNEQFF. In nucleotides, the CDR3 is TGTGCCAGCAGTCGTGGGACAGGGGGAAATAATGAGCAGTTCTTC.

The J gene is TRBJ2-3, the V gene TRBV2; TRBD2 matches 7 bases. Trimming cost V 6 bases and J 2 bases; bases outside gene matches: 8. CDR3 length: 15 residues. CDR1 is SNHLY, CDR2 FYNNEI, per germline. The CDR3 is CASSPLAANTDTQYF. Here the CDR3 DNA reads TGTGCCAGCAGCCCCCTAGCGGCTAACACAGATACGCAGTATTTT.

V and J are TRBV6-6 and TRBJ2-5; D is uncertain. Trimming pared 2 bases from V and 2 bases from J, leaving 9 bases between. This CDR3 has 14 residues. Per germline, CDR1 MNHNY and CDR2 SVGAGI (reference sequence). The CDR3, as DNA: TGTGCCAGCAGTTACGGGCCTAGGCAAGAGACCCAGTACTTC. This codes for CASSYGPRQETQYF.

The CDR3 protein is CASSQARGQGVYEQYF. CDR3 bases: TGCGCCAGCAGCCAAGCGAGGGGACAGGGGGTGTACGAGCAGTACTTC. This chain connects TRBV4-3 to TRBJ2-7; the match to TRBD1 covers 11 bases. This CDR3 has 16 residues. The trim removed 1 base at V and 4 bases at J, leaving 6 bases unmatched. Germline CDR1 is LGHNA and CDR2 is YSLEER.

This chain uses TRBV9 with TRBJ2-7; D perhaps matches TRBD1 (6 bases). Between the trimmed V and J ends, which lost 2 bases and 2 bases, there was a span of 11 bases. This CDR3 is built from 14 residues. Germline V gives CDR1 SGDLS, CDR2 YYNGEE. The CDR3 region is CASSVNRVPYEQYF. The CDR3 DNA follows: TGTGCCAGCAGCGTGAACAGGGTCCCCTACGAGCAGTACTTC.

V is TRBV27 and J is TRBJ1-5; possibly TRBD1 for D (5 bases). V dropped 1 base and J dropped 1 base, with 8 bases sitting between them. This CDR3 has 15 residues. CDR1 and CDR2 from the germline V gene are MNHEY and SMNVEV (reference sequence). The CDR3: CASSLFRGSNQPQHF. The CDR3 bases are TGTGCCAGCAGTTTATTTCGGGGGAGCAATCAGCCCCAGCATTTT.

The chain employs TRBV7-9 and TRBJ2-3, with D hard to call. The germline CDR1 and CDR2 sequences are SEHNR and FQNEAQ (reference sequence). This CDR3 spans 14 amino acids. Trimming took off 5 bases at V and 6 bases at J, with 15 bases between the two ends. The DNA for the CDR3 is TGTGCCAGCAGCGTAAGGGTCGGGTTTGATACGCAGTATTTT. As protein: CASSVRVGFDTQYF.

The gene calls are TRBV9 and TRBJ1-2, with TRBD1 matching 7 bases. The V gene end was trimmed by 5 bases and the J gene end by 2 bases; junction bases not matched to a gene: 9. The CDR3 consists of 15 residues. The V gene's germline CDR1 is SGDLS and CDR2 YYNGEE. CDR3 sequence: CASRDSGTANYGYTF. The CDR3 DNA follows: TGTGCCAGCAGAGACTCCGGGACAGCGAACTATGGCTACACCTTC.

This sequence joins TRBV6-6 and TRBJ1-2; D is undetermined. The CDR3 is made up of 14 amino acids. The V end lost 0 bases, the J end lost 8 bases, and 13 bases lay between the germline ends. In germline, CDR1 is MNHNY, CDR2 SVGAGI (reference sequence). CDR3 protein: CASSYSGSARGYTF. CDR3 nucleotides: TGTGCCAGCAGTTACTCAGGGTCCGCTAGAGGCTACACCTTC.

The chain is built from TRBV19 and TRBJ2-1; TRBD1 matches 9 bases. The ends lost 4 bases at V and 9 bases at J; junction bases unmatched: 4. Germline V gene sequence: CDR1 LNHDA, CDR2 SQIVND (reference sequence). CDR3 length: 13 residues. CDR3 DNA sequence: TGTGCCAGTAGTAATACAGGGGGCGGTGAGCAGTTCTTC. This gives the protein CASSNTGGGEQFF.

This chain connects TRBV6-8 to TRBJ2-7; 9 bases are shared with TRBD2. The CDR3 has 16 amino acids. Looked up from germline, CDR1 is MNHGY and CDR2 is SAAAGT. Trimming removed 2 bases from V and 0 bases from J; junction bases left unmatched: 5. CDR3 in amino acids: CASSYRTSGSSYEQYF. In DNA, the CDR3 is TGTGCCAGCAGTTACCGTACTAGCGGGTCCTCCTACGAGCAGTACTTC.

This clone has only one observation. The V call is TRBV7-9, the J call TRBJ1-5; the D gene is possibly TRBD1 (6 bases). Germline V gives CDR1 SEHNR, CDR2 FQNEAQ (reference sequence). Trimming pared 1 base from V and 4 bases from J, leaving 17 bases between. The CDR3 is 17 amino acids. The CDR3 spells CASSLGPQGTGNQPQHF. The CDR3 nucleotides are TGTGCCAGCAGCTTAGGTCCCCAGGGTACAGGGAATCAGCCCCAGCATTTT.

This sequence joins TRBV4-1 and TRBJ1-2; TRBD1 might be the D (6 bases). The CDR3 spans 16 residues. Trimming took 0 bases from V and 1 from J, leaving 12 bases between them. Germline lookup yields CDR1 MGHRA and CDR2 YSYEKL. DNA for the CDR3: TGCGCCAGCAGCCAAGACCAGACAGGAATTAACTATGGCTACACCTTC. It encodes CASSQDQTGINYGYTF.

V is TRBV7-3 and J is TRBJ2-7, with D hard to call. From germline, CDR1 is SGHTA and CDR2 FQGTGA. The CDR3 sequence is 14 residues long. Deletions cut 5 bases from V and 2 bases from J, with 13 bases between. CDR3 residues: CASSPQDGTYEQYF. DNA of the CDR3: TGTGCCAGCAGCCCTCAGGACGGCACCTACGAGCAGTACTTC.

The CDR3 DNA is TGTGCCAGCAGGGCTAGCGGGGGCCCCTACGAGCAGTACTTC. As protein: CASRASGGPYEQYF. The genes are TRBV27 and TRBJ2-7; 10 nucleotides line up with TRBD2. This CDR3 is 14 amino acids long. Germline V CDR1 and CDR2: MNHEY, SMNVEV (reference sequence). V shed 6 bases and J 2 bases; nucleotides not matched to a gene: 4.

The rearrangement uses TRBV4-3 and TRBJ2-1; possibly TRBD2 for D (5 bases). The CDR3 sequence is 16 residues long. V was cut by 0 bases and J by 2 bases, with 11 bases left in between. Germline V CDR1 and CDR2: LGHNA, YSLEER. In DNA form, the CDR3 reads TGCGCCAGCAGCCAAGATCCAAGGACTGCCTACAATGAGCAGTTCTTC. Protein: CASSQDPRTAYNEQFF.

This chain links TRBV15 with TRBJ2-1; 11 bases line up with TRBD2. With 4 bases clipped from V and 5 bases from J, the junction kept 4 bases outside the gene matches. The germline CDR1 and CDR2 sequences are LNHNV and YYDKDF (reference sequence). The CDR3 has 15 residues. The CDR3 DNA reads TGTGCCACCAGCATACTAGCGGGGGCCAACAATGAGCAGTTCTTC. It is translated as CATSILAGANNEQFF.

The V call is TRBV27, the J call TRBJ1-5; no definite D call. The CDR3 is 13 amino acids. The V and J ends lost 6 bases and 2 bases respectively, with 8 bases between them. Germline CDR1 is MNHEY and CDR2 is SMNVEV (reference sequence). The CDR3, as DNA: TGTGCCAGCAGCCCATGGGGCAATCAGCCCCAGCATTTT. Residues: CASSPWGNQPQHF.

The genes are TRBV30 and TRBJ2-3; D is possibly TRBD1 (6 bases). Germline V gives CDR1 GTSNPN, CDR2 SVGIG (reference sequence). V was cut by 6 bases and J by 1 base, with 14 bases left in between. This CDR3 contains 14 residues. This chain's CDR3 is CACSWGPGTDTQYF. CDR3 nucleotide sequence: TGTGCCTGTAGTTGGGGGCCTGGCACAGATACGCAGTATTTT.